This entry is about one T cell receptor (beta chain). The data are from a study of blood T cell repertoires in COVID-19. Study details: The United States, Italy and Spain supplied acute and convalescent COVID-19 samples. In each case, the material was cDNA or gDNA derived from T cells, B-cell-depleted T cells, or PBMCs.

Per the study methods: Researchers report that nucleated cell counts were estimated from reference gene primer amplification. Sequencing used immunoSEQ multiplex PCR; TCRdb keeps in-frame clones, though not all of them. The V and J calls and clone size were taken over from that table, and D and trimming were inferred from the DNA. Among fewer than 250,000 clones listed, around 82% were seen once. Per the germline V gene, CDR1 is ENHRY and CDR2 is SYGVKD. CDR3 length: 16 residues. V was pared by 5 bases and J by 3 bases, with 10 bases of the junction left unmatched. The source is a man between 45 and 60 years old with active or convalescent COVID-19. The chain combines TRBV10-3 with TRBJ1-2, with 9 bases fitting TRBD1. Sequencing was performed on peripheral blood. The CDR3 reads CAISTGTGRGDYGYTF. The CDR3 DNA follows: TGTGCCATCAGTACCGGGACAGGGAGGGGAGACTATGGCTACACCTTC.